This TCR beta chain was identified during a study of shared clonotypes between healthy human individuals (TCRdb year 2020). For the study in its entirety: A few men and a couple of women, aged 18 to 49 years, made up the cohort. For each donor, CD4 naive and CD4 memory were each given three plates, CD8 naive was given two plates, and CD8 memory was given one plate. Blood TCR repertoires of roughly 5 healthy adults were deeply sequenced to estimate repertoire size and the extent of clonotype sharing between individuals. Libraries were prepared and TCR repertoires were sequenced by different laboratories using diverse techniques, in order to increase sequencing depth and limit assay-specific biases. Leukapheresis yielded between about 0.8 and 8.9 billion PBMCs per donor.

For the CD8 naive samples, CD45RO-negative cells were positively selected for CCR7, yielding a CD45RA+CCR7+ population from which TemRA cells were excluded. Healthy HIV-negative adults with no recently reported acute infections or vaccinations were included as donors. Only Caucasian adults living in Nashville, Tennessee, USA were represented among the donors. Blood was obtained by leukapheresis, after which PBMCs were separated by Ficoll-Histopaque density gradient centrifugation and cryopreserved in liquid nitrogen vapor phase. Purity and quantity of every magnetically sorted T cell population were checked by analytical flow cytometry. Genomic DNA was isolated from every sorted fraction and measured by UV absorbance on a Nanodrop 2000c. The CDR3 measures 15 amino acids from cysteine to phenylalanine. This entry keeps only the CDR3 DNA: 45 bases, framed from base 1. Taken from the germline V gene, the CDR1 and CDR2 loops are ENHRY and SYGVKD. Relative to germline, V is 0 bases shorter and J is 3 bases shorter, with 11 bases between their ends.

TCR CDR3 regions were amplified from genomic DNA by multiplex PCR using the deep immunoSEQ assay. For each cell subset, the extracted genomic DNA was distributed evenly across all wells of several immunoSEQ 96-well plates, and each plate served as one replicate. For sorted subsets, each replicate PCR was loaded with 150 to 250 ng genomic DNA, equivalent to 30,000 to 35,000 T cell genomes. The purified libraries were quantified using a Qubit 3.0 fluorometer, sized with a Bioanalyzer 2100, and then quantified again using the KAPA Library Quantification kit. Each immunoSEQ 96-well plate was sequenced on its own single-read 150-cycle Illumina NextSeq 550 flow cell. The authors processed their data as follows. Because only junctional sequences without quality scores were contained in the immunoSEQ output, filtering matching that applied to full-length reads could not be performed. Sequences were annotated with PyIR, a Python wrapper for IgBLAST v1.9, using IMGT germline references to assign V/J genes and CDR3. Reads were filtered out if the reads had weak V/J assignments (E-value above 1e-6), no CDR3, stop codons, out-of-frame junctions, or ambiguous translated residues. V3J clonotypes were defined by identical inferred V gene, J gene, and CDR3 amino acid sequence. Percentage overlap between repertoires was computed as shared unique clonotypes divided by the size of the smaller repertoire. Repertoire richness was assessed with RTK rarefaction, the Chao1 estimator, and Recon v2.1 estimates of unobserved clonotypes. Generation probabilities for all TCRbeta clonotypes obtained by the gDNA method from several donors were computed using OLGA. Imported from immuneACCESS, the table was reduced by TCRdb to in-frame sequences with V and J called. These copies leave out some clones; in studies compared against another copy, an unresolved V gene accounts for under half, and the cause of the remainder is not known. V, J and clone size are those of that table, while D and trimming were read from the DNA. This sample comprises around 2,000,000 clones, approximately 94% of them detected only once. The top ten clonotypes cover 1.7% of the sample.

Notes on this clone: The antigen it recognizes is unknown. No per-base quality is available; no much larger clone lies one base away.

What the authors observed across the whole study: Sampling was restricted to blood, and TCR repertoires in tissues likely differ from the TCR repertoires found in blood. Pairwise subsampling led to the expectation that sequencing depth would affect the degree of clonotype sharing among donors. Naive subsets generally had larger estimated clonotype richness than memory subsets. Because the study included only a small number of donors, the genetic and exposure-history diversity represented was limited. Sharing across a handful of donors was observed for roughly 5.4% of naive CD4, under 4% of naive CD8, roughly 2.3% of memory CD4, and about 0.39% of memory CD8 clonotypes. Compared with non-shared clonotypes, the clonotypes found in all four sorted-subset donors had higher generation probabilities. Rarefaction of sorted-subset datasets indicated incomplete sequencing despite the large sequencing depth.

This chain is built from TRBV10-3 and TRBJ1-2; the D gene assignment is ambiguous. The specimen was naive CD8+ T cells from PBMCs. The sample's cell subset or site, from its label and the paper: CD45RA+CCR7+. The TCR originated in a man between 18 and 35 years old in good health. Some clones in this sample may be carry-over from other donors' samples. The DNA sequence is TGTGCCATCAGTGAGTCAAAGGGATCGGACTATGGCTACACCTTC. Translated, this gives CAISESKGSDYGYTF.